The 9 T cell receptor beta chains below come from one sample, sequenced in a study of T cell responses to AZD1222 COVID-19 vaccine. Some clones are missing from TCRdb's copy, which holds only in-frame ones; the method was immunoSEQ multiplex PCR. Among fewer than 130,000 clones, approximately 90% were seen once, and the ten largest hold about 3%. The specimen was peripheral blood, collected on day 0 of AZD1222 vaccination. These receptors came from an adult in good health.

This chain uses TRBV19 with TRBJ2-1; D tentatively reads TRBD1 or TRBD2 (5 bases each). From germline, CDR1 is LNHDA and CDR2 SQIVND (reference sequence). With 10 bases removed from V and 5 bases from J, the gap between germline ends came to 18 bases. The CDR3 extends over 14 amino acids. CDR3 DNA sequence: TGTGCCACTAGAGGGGCCTTTGGGAACAATGAGCAGTTCTTC. Its protein product is CATRGAFGNNEQFF.

J is TRBJ1-5 and V is TRBV28; 7 nucleotides match TRBD1. This CDR3 spans 15 amino acids. V trimming: 7 bases; J trimming: 2 bases; junction bases outside the gene matches: 8. Germline values: CDR1 MDHEN, CDR2 SYDVKM. Written as DNA, the CDR3 is TGTGCCAGCAACCCGACAGGGAGGGGCAATCAGCCCCAGCATTTT. Its protein is CASNPTGRGNQPQHF.

This chain joins TRBV19 and TRBJ2-5; no clear D gene. In germline, CDR1 is LNHDA, CDR2 SQIVND (reference sequence). With 4 bases removed from V and 5 bases from J, the gap between germline ends came to 8 bases. This CDR3 is 12 amino acids long. The DNA of the CDR3 is TGTGCCAGTAGTAGAGGACCCGAGACCCAGTACTTC. It translates to CASSRGPETQYF. Looking up the rest from reference TRBV19 and TRBJ2-5 gives the full variable domain: DGGITQSPKYLFRKEGQNVTLSCEQNLNHDAMYWYRQDPGQGLRLIYYSQIVNDFQKGDIAEGYSVSREKKESFPLTVTSAQKNPTAFYLCASSRGPETQYFGPGTRLLVL.

The V and J genes are TRBV11-3 and TRBJ2-7; 9 positions match TRBD1. This CDR3 has 13 amino acids. J gave up 3 bases and V 6 bases, and 3 bases lay outside the gene matches. Germline V CDR1 and CDR2: SGHNT, YENEEA. The CDR3 region is CASSTGQGYEQYF. The CDR3, as DNA: TGTGCCAGCAGTACGGGACAGGGCTACGAGCAGTACTTC.

A note on this clone: The junction and the germline gene differ at one end; a read error may be behind it. V and J are TRBV7-7 and TRBJ2-5, with D perhaps given as TRBD1 or TRBD2 (5 bases each). This CDR3 has 14 residues. Germline V gives CDR1 SSHAT, CDR2 FNYEAQ (reference sequence). CDR3 bases: TGTGCTAGCAGCTTATCGGGGCAGGGCGAGACCCAGTACTTC. It codes for CASSLSGQGETQYF.

The chain links TRBV7-9 to TRBJ1-1; tentatively, D is TRBD1 (6 bases). CDR1 SEHNR and CDR2 FQNEAQ come from the germline V gene (reference sequence). This CDR3 region has 14 residues. V was trimmed by 4 bases and J by 7 bases, leaving 16 bases between them. Here the CDR3 DNA reads TGTGCCAGCAGCTCCCCCAGGGGCAAGAATGAAGCTTTCTTT. This encodes CASSSPRGKNEAFF.

The chain joins TRBV23-1 to TRBJ1-5; D is possibly TRBD1 (6 bases). TRBV23-1 is an ORF for which the function is uncertain. The ends were cut back, 6 bases at V and 3 bases at J, with 15 bases in the middle. The CDR3 totals 15 residues. The CDR3 region is CASSNREGDNQPQHF. In DNA form, the CDR3 reads TGCGCCAGCAGCAACAGGGAAGGCGACAATCAGCCCCAGCATTTT.

The chain uses TRBV7-6 and TRBJ2-6, with D perhaps TRBD1 (5 bases). Per germline, CDR1 SGHVS and CDR2 FNYEAQ. V was pared by 4 bases and J by 0 bases, with 13 bases between. The CDR3 runs to 17 residues. CDR3 nucleotide sequence: TGTGCCAGCAGCTCTAGGGCTGACAGCTCTGGGGCCAACGTCCTGACTTTC. Translating gives CASSSRADSSGANVLTF. Looking up the rest from reference TRBV7-6 and TRBJ2-6 gives the full variable domain: GAGVSQSPRYKVTKRGQDVALRCDPISGHVSLYWYRQALGQGPEFLTYFNYEAQQDKSGLPNDRFSAERPEGSISTLTIQRTEQRDSAMYRCASSSRADSSGANVLTFGAGSRLTVL.

This clone has a handful of counts. This chain connects TRBV2 to TRBJ2-1; 11 nucleotides align to TRBD2. The CDR3 sequence is 15 residues long. V dropped 5 bases and J dropped 6; count of bases not matched to a gene: 6. Germline assignment: CDR1 SNHLY and CDR2 FYNNEI. The CDR3 nucleotides read TGTGCCAGCAGTTTACTAGCGGGAGAATTCAATGAGCAGTTCTTC. Its protein product is CASSLLAGEFNEQFF. Full variable domain (rest looked up from reference TRBV2 and TRBJ2-1): EPEVTQTPSHQVTQMGQEVILRCVPISNHLYFYWYRQILGQKVEFLVSFYNNEISEKSEIFDDQFSVERPDGSNFTLKIRSTKLEDSAMYFCASSLLAGEFNEQFFGPGTRLTVL.